This T cell receptor (beta chain) appears in the sequencing data of a study of identifying expanded T cells in peripheral blood (dated by TCRdb to 2018 to 2020). Turning to the overall study: Technical replicates were generated by sequencing separate aliquots of the same genomic DNA pool, and four replicates were compared pairwise.

In regard to this clone: It has no known antigen specificity. Base qualities are not recorded, but no much larger clone differs from it by a single base.

On the study overall, not on this receptor specifically: In all healthy donors, the variance in clone template counts between samples taken 2 to 3 weeks apart rose significantly as total template count increased. The authors expected that over much longer intervals, such as months to years, biological variance in healthy repertoires might increase even further. Both the number of clones called differentially abundant and the false-positive rate were significantly reduced by the beta-binomial model across all healthy-donor time intervals. The binomial model flagged roughly 1.3 differentially abundant clones between technical replicates but approximately 16 over roughly two weeks and approximately 18 over around four weeks.

CDR1 is given as MNHEY and CDR2 as SMNVEV, both from the germline V gene (reference sequence). From the cysteine up to the phenylalanine, the CDR3 has a length of 16 residues. Just the 48-base CDR3 DNA is kept, in frame starting at base 1. The junction shows trimming of 6 bases on V and 3 bases on J, and the gene matches do not reach 12 bases of it. TCRbeta CDR3 regions were profiled with the immunoSEQ Assay using bias-controlled multiplex PCR amplification of genomic DNA. The paper's processing steps were these. To quantify the absolute abundance of each unique TCRbeta CDR3 region, the sequences were collapsed and filtered. Differential abundance was tested with two models: a binomial (Fisher-equivalent) model and a beta-binomial model that adds time-dependent variance fitted from healthy donors. Clones with fewer than 5 combined templates were excluded, and clones with Benjamini-Hochberg FDR below 0.01 were called differentially abundant. The form v = (b*log(k)+a)^2 was used to model beta-binomial variance as a function of total template count across the two samples. TCRdb holds this immuneACCESS table with in-frame rearrangements only. Some clones are missing; in checked studies, unresolved V genes explain under half, and the rest has no known cause. D and trimming come from the DNA, and the V and J calls and clone size come from that table. Here the sample has around 100,000 clones; around 89% occur a single time. Of the sample, roughly 17% is held by the ten largest clones.

No immune events such as infections were documented for the healthy donors during the collection period. Blood repertoires from healthy donors were used as a training cohort for calibrating time-dependent variance in a beta-binomial model of differential abundance of T-cell clones. The training cohort was composed of approximately 10 healthy donors, 3 female and 7 male. The donors were between roughly 29 and 70 years old, with an average age of 43 years. Whole blood from each healthy donor was obtained from a commercial supplier and was collected at three time points approximately 13 days apart. For immunosequencing, genomic DNA was extracted from whole blood that had not been sorted.

The sequence derives from a person aged 18-70 years in good health. The sequence joins TRBV27 to TRBJ2-5; 8 bases in the middle match TRBD2. Sequencing used blood. The CDR3 here reads CASSARLARGKETQYF. The nucleotide sequence is given as TGTGCCAGCAGCGCACGACTAGCGCGGGGTAAAGAGACCCAGTACTTC.